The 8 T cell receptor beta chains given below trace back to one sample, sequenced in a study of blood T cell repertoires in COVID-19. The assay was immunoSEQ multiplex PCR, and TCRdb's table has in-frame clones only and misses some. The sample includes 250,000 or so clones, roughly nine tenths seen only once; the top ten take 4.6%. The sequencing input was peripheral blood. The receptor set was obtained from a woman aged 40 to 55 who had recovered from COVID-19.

This CDR3 is CASSEGQAGVYGYTF. The CDR3, as DNA: TGTGCCAGCAGTGAGGGCCAGGCAGGGGTCTATGGCTACACCTTC. This chain connects TRBV6-1 to TRBJ1-2; D perhaps matches TRBD1 (6 bases). V was shortened by 3 bases and J by 4 bases, with 15 bases between the two germline ends. The CDR3 is 15 amino acids. From germline, CDR1 is MNHNS and CDR2 SASEGT.

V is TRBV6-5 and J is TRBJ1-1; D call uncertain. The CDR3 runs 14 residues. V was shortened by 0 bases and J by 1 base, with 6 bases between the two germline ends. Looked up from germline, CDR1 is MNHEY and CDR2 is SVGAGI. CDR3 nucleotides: TGTGCCAGCAGTTACTCGACACGGAACACTGAAGCTTTCTTT. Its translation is CASSYSTRNTEAFF.

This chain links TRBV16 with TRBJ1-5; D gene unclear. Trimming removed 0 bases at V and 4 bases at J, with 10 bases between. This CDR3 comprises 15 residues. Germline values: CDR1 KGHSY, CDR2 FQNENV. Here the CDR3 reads CASSQSDSENQPQHF. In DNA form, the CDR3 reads TGTGCCAGCAGCCAATCCGACTCAGAGAATCAGCCCCAGCATTTT.

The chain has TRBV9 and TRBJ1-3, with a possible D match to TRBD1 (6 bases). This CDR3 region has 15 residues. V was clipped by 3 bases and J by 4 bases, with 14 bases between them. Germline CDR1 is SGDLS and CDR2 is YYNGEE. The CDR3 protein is CASSAGIGQGNTIYF. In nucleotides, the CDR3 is TGTGCCAGCAGCGCCGGAATCGGACAGGGAAACACCATATATTTT.

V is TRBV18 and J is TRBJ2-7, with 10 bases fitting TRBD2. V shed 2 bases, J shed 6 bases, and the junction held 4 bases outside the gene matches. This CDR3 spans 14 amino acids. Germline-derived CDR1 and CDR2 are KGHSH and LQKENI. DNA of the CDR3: TGTGCCAGCTCACCAGGGACTAGCGTGGGCGAGCAGTACGTC. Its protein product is CASSPGTSVGEQYV.

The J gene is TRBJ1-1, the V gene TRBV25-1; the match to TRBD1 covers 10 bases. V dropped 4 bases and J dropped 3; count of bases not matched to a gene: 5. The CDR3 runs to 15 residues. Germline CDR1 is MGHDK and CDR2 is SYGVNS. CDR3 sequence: CASSAAGQGYTEAFF. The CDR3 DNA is TGTGCCAGCAGTGCCGCGGGACAGGGGTACACTGAAGCTTTCTTT.

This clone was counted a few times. The CDR3 DNA reads as TGTGCCAGCAGCGTAGACGGCCTAGCGGGAGTTTCCTACAATGAGCAGTTCTTC. Protein sequence: CASSVDGLAGVSYNEQFF. J is TRBJ2-1 and V is TRBV9; 10 bases align to TRBD2. After removal of 0 bases from V and 1 base from J, the junction contained 7 bases not matched to a gene. The germline CDR1 and CDR2 sequences are SGDLS and YYNGEE. The CDR3 has 18 amino acids.

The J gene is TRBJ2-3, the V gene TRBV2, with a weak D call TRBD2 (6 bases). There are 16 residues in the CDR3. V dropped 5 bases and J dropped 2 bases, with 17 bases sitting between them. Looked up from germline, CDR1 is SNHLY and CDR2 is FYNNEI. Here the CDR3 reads CASSQAGTPLTDTQYF. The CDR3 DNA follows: TGTGCCAGCAGTCAGGCAGGGACTCCTCTCACAGATACGCAGTATTTT.